This T cell receptor (beta chain) was sequenced for a study of CD8 T cells in Susac syndrome. V lost 1 base, J lost 0 bases, and 3 bases stayed unmatched. CDR1 LGHNA and CDR2 YSLEER come from the germline V gene. The length of the CDR3 is 15 residues. The study sequenced TCR beta in blood CD8+ and CD4+ T cells. TEMRA cells were FACS-enriched, and CD8+ and CD4+ T cells were isolated negatively. A quantity of about 0.45 to 1 ug RNA underwent reverse transcription using random hexamers. TCRdb reanalysed the immunoSEQ multiplex PCR reads using MiXCR and keeps one entry per CDR3 protein. This table has 90,000 to 150,000 distinct CDR3 sequences, about nine tenths appearing once.

This clonotype was sampled from a human donor in good health. Material for sequencing was CD8+ T cells from PBMCs. The J gene is TRBJ2-7, the V gene TRBV4-3; 7 bases map to TRBD1. The CDR3 nucleotides read TGCGCCAGCAGCCAAGTGGCAGGGGGCTCCTACGAGCAGTACTTC. Translating it yields CASSQVAGGSYEQYF.